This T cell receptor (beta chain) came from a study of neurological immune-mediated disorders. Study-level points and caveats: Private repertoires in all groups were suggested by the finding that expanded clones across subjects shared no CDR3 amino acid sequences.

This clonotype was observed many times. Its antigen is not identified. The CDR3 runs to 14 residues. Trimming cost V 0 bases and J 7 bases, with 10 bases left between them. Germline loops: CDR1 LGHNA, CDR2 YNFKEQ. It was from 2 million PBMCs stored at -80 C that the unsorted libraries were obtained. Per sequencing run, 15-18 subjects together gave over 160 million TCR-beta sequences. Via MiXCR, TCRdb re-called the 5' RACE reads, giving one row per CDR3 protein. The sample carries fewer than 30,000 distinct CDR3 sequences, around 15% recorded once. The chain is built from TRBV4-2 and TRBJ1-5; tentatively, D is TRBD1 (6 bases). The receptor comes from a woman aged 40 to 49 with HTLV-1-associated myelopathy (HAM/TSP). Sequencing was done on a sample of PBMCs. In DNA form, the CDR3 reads TGTGCCAGCAGCCAAGATCAAGGGGGGCAGCCCCAGCATTTT. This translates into CASSQDQGGQPQHF.